This is a list of T cell receptor beta chains from one sample in a study of T cells in localized non-small cell lung cancer. This table comes from immunoSEQ multiplex PCR, and its TCRdb copy is limited to in-frame clones, with some not included. The sample includes 40,000 to 55,000 clones, around 80% of them seen just once. The sample in question was PBMCs, obtained before any cancer treatment. The receptors come from a woman aged 40 to 75 with stage II lung adenocarcinoma. Both conserved end residues are part of each CDR3. The D gene is left open where the match is weak. Expanded clones are given a class, and other clones once, few, many or no size at all.

clone size	J gene	CDR3 length	V gene	D gene	CDR3 DNA	CDR3 protein
NA	TRBJ2-1	12	TRBV7-2	TRBD2	TGTGCCAGCGGGACTAGGGGCAATGAGCAGTTCTTC	CASGTRGNEQFF
once	TRBJ2-3	14	TRBV6-5	TRBD2	TGTGCCAGCAGGCAGCGGGGAATCACAGATACGCAGTATTTT	CASRQRGITDTQYF
NA	TRBJ1-5	15	TRBV19	TRBD1	TGTGCCAGTAGTATAAGTACAGGGGGTTTTCAGCCCCAGCATTTT	CASSISTGGFQPQHF
once	TRBJ1-1	16	TRBV2	NA	TGTGCCAGCAGTGTCTCGAACAGGGAGGCGATCACTGAAGCTTTCTTT	CASSVSNREAITEAFF
NA	TRBJ1-1	15	TRBV9	TRBD1	TGTGCCAGCAGCGTAGAGGGGGCCCTAAACACTGAAGCTTTCTTT	CASSVEGALNTEAFF
NA	TRBJ1-3	16	TRBV10-3	TRBD1	TGTGCCATCAGTGACCCGGGACAGGGCGCTGGAAACACCATATATTTT	CAISDPGQGAGNTIYF
NA	TRBJ2-3	14	TRBV27	NA	TGTGCCAGCAGTCCGAGGACGAGCACAGATACGCAGTATTTT	CASSPRTSTDTQYF
NA	TRBJ2-1	14	TRBV19	NA	TGTGCCAGTAGTATGGACAGACGGGGCAATGAGCAGTTCTTC	CASSMDRRGNEQFF
NA	TRBJ1-1	15	TRBV27	NA	TGTGCCAGCAGTTTTGGGGGGCTGGAGGGCACTGAAGCTTTCTTT	CASSFGGLEGTEAFF
NA	TRBJ2-5	13	TRBV6-5	NA	TGTGCCAGCAGTTTCAAAAGGGTGGAGACCCAGTACTTC	CASSFKRVETQYF
NA	TRBJ2-3	15	TRBV9	NA	TGTGCCAGCAGCGTATACGGGGATTGGAAAGATACGCAGTATTTT	CASSVYGDWKDTQYF
NA	TRBJ1-1	14	TRBV2	NA	TGTGCCAGCTCTCAGCGAACGCTACGGGCTGAAGCTTTCTTT	CASSQRTLRAEAFF
NA	TRBJ2-3	16	TRBV7-2	TRBD2	TGTGCCAGCAGCGAGACTAGCGGGGGGCGAACAGATACGCAGTATTTT	CASSETSGGRTDTQYF
few	TRBJ1-1	12	TRBV30	NA	TGTGCCTGGAACAGCGAGTTTTCTGAAGCTTTCTTT	CAWNSEFSEAFF
NA	TRBJ2-1	11	TRBV18	NA	TGTGCCAGCTCACCGCAGGGGGAGCAGTTCTTC	CASSPQGEQFF
NA	TRBJ2-1	16	TRBV9	NA	TGTGCCAGCAGCGTAGCTGAAGGGGCCTCCTACAATGAGCAGTTCTTC	CASSVAEGASYNEQFF
NA	TRBJ1-5	13	TRBV5-4	NA	TGTGCCAGCAGCTTCGGTAACAATCAGCCCCAGCATTTT	CASSFGNNQPQHF
NA	TRBJ1-5	15	TRBV7-9	NA	TGTGCCAGCAGCTCCCACGAACAGAGCAATCAGCCCCAGCATTTT	CASSSHEQSNQPQHF
NA	TRBJ1-3	16	TRBV5-4	NA	TGTGCCAGCAGCTTGGGGGGAGATGTCTCTGGAAACACCATATATTTT	CASSLGGDVSGNTIYF
NA	TRBJ1-2	12	TRBV29-1	NA	TGCAGCGCCCTCTACAGTGTCTATGGCTACACCTTC	CSALYSVYGYTF
NA	TRBJ1-2	11	TRBV19	NA	TGTGCCAGTAGTATATCCGACAGGAGGATCTTC	CASSISDRRIF
NA	TRBJ2-2	14	TRBV30	NA	TGTGCTACGGAAGAAGGCTCGGGCACCGGGGAGCTGTTTTTT	CATEEGSGTGELFF
NA	TRBJ2-7	14	TRBV29-1	TRBD2	TGCAGCGTTGAGGCGAGCGGGGGGATTTACGAGCAGTACTTC	CSVEASGGIYEQYF
NA	TRBJ2-2	13	TRBV5-6	NA	TGTGCCAGCAGCTACGGATCTACCGGGGAGCTGTTTTTT	CASSYGSTGELFF
NA	TRBJ2-5	14	TRBV2	NA	TGTGCCAGCAGTGAAGGAGGGGCCCAGGAGACCCAGTACTTC	CASSEGGAQETQYF
NA	TRBJ2-3	15	TRBV5-6	TRBD2	TGTGCCAGCAGCTTGGTGGGTAAGCGGGGGGTGGAGCAGTATTTT	CASSLVGKRGVEQYF
NA	TRBJ2-3	16	TRBV9	TRBD2	TGTGCCAGCAGCGTAGGGCTAGCGGGGAGTGGAGATACGCAGTATTTT	CASSVGLAGSGDTQYF
NA	TRBJ1-1	14	TRBV7-8	NA	TGTGCCAGCAGCTTAGCTCGGTCGTACACTGAAGCTTTCTTT	CASSLARSYTEAFF
few	TRBJ1-1	12	TRBV25-1	NA	TGTGCCAGCAACCGACATAACACTGAAGCTTTCTTT	CASNRHNTEAFF
NA	TRBJ2-1	12	TRBV5-1	NA	TGCGCCAGCAGCTGGACCGCTGATGAGCAGTTCTTC	CASSWTADEQFF
NA	TRBJ2-5	15	TRBV7-3	TRBD2	TGTGCCAGCAGCTTTGGACTAGCGGGGAGAGAGACCCAGTACTTC	CASSFGLAGRETQYF
few	TRBJ1-1	12	TRBV4-1	NA	TGCGCCAGCAGCCAGGGGTTCACTGAAGCTTTCTTT	CASSQGFTEAFF
NA	TRBJ1-5	15	TRBV5-8	NA	TGTGCCAGCAGCTTGGTCCGGGCCCGCAATCAGCCCCAGCATTTT	CASSLVRARNQPQHF
NA	TRBJ2-5	13	TRBV19	NA	TGTGCCAGTAGTATACAGCTGCAAGAGACCCAGTACTTC	CASSIQLQETQYF
NA	TRBJ2-1	17	TRBV7-2	TRBD2	TGTGCCAGCAGCCCCCTCTCCACTAGCGGACCAAACAATGAGCAGTTCTTC	CASSPLSTSGPNNEQFF
NA	TRBJ2-5	13	TRBV7-7	NA	TGTGCTAGCAGCACCCGAAGGGGAGAGACCCAGTACTTC	CASSTRRGETQYF
NA	TRBJ2-1	17	TRBV2	NA	TGTGCCAGCACCTCGCGTTCCGGGACACTGACGGACAATGAGCAGTTCTTC	CASTSRSGTLTDNEQFF
NA	TRBJ2-4	12	TRBV2	NA	TGTGCCAGCAGTGAGAGGGGTAACATTCAGTACTTC	CASSERGNIQYF
NA	TRBJ1-6	16	TRBV30	TRBD1	TGTGCCTGGAGTGGACAGGGGAGCTCCTATAATTCACCCCTCCACTTT	CAWSGQGSSYNSPLHF
NA	TRBJ1-1	17	TRBV15	TRBD1	TGTGCCACCAGCAGCTCTCTCTTCGGGACAGGGGGCACTGAAGCTTTCTTT	CATSSSLFGTGGTEAFF
NA	TRBJ1-2	14	TRBV2	NA	TGTGCCAGCAGCCAACAAAACCGGGACGGACGCTACACCTTC	CASSQQNRDGRYTF
NA	TRBJ2-6	15	TRBV4-3	NA	TGCGCCAGCAGCCAAGACATCTTAGGGGCCAACGTCCTGACTTTC	CASSQDILGANVLTF
NA	TRBJ2-7	14	TRBV19	NA	TGTGCCAGTACCCCGGGCCCCTCGGGCTACGAGCAGTACTTC	CASTPGPSGYEQYF
NA	TRBJ2-2	15	TRBV5-4	NA	TGTGCCAGCAGCCCTACTTGGGGGGACACCGGGGAGCTGTTTTTT	CASSPTWGDTGELFF
NA	TRBJ1-1	15	TRBV29-1	TRBD1	TGCAGCGTTGTGCCCGGGACAGGGGGCCTTAATGAAGCTTTCTTT	CSVVPGTGGLNEAFF
NA	TRBJ2-5	17	TRBV25-1	TRBD1	TGTGCCAGCAGTGAACCTTTCAGGACAGGGGGCCGGGAGACCCAGTACTTC	CASSEPFRTGGRETQYF
few	TRBJ1-2	17	TRBV7-3	TRBD1	TGTGCCAGCAGCTCCACCCTCTGGACAGGGTCTAACTATGGCTACACCTTC	CASSSTLWTGSNYGYTF
NA	TRBJ2-3	16	TRBV5-6	NA	TGTGCCAGCAGCTTGGCGGCAGGGGTTTTCACAGATACGCAGTATTTT	CASSLAAGVFTDTQYF
NA	TRBJ1-1	12	TRBV30	NA	TGTGCCTGGAGTGTAGCCGGCTCTGAAGCTTTCTTT	CAWSVAGSEAFF
NA	TRBJ1-2	16	TRBV6-1	NA	TGTGCCAGCAGTGAACCCCGGGCGTCGAGGGGCTATGGCTACACCTTC	CASSEPRASRGYGYTF
NA	TRBJ2-2	16	TRBV27	NA	TGTGCCAGCAGTTTCGGGGGACACCCGAACACCGGGGAGCTGTTTTTT	CASSFGGHPNTGELFF
NA	TRBJ2-7	17	TRBV4-2	TRBD1	TGTGCCAGCAGCCGGGGTATTGGGACAGCCGAAAACCACGAGCAGTACTTC	CASSRGIGTAENHEQYF
NA	TRBJ1-1	16	TRBV9	NA	TGTGCCAGCAGCCCCATGGGGGGGCTCGGGGACACTGAAGCTTTCTTT	CASSPMGGLGDTEAFF
NA	TRBJ2-7	17	TRBV7-2	NA	TGTGCCAGCAGCTTAGTGGGAGGAGTGGACTCCTCCTACGAGCAGTACTTC	CASSLVGGVDSSYEQYF
medium-sized	TRBJ1-1	14	TRBV7-3	NA	TGTGCCAGCAGCCCGGGACACTCGAACACTGAAGCTTTCTTT	CASSPGHSNTEAFF
NA	TRBJ1-2	15	TRBV2	NA	TGTGCCAGCAACGGGGGTATGTTGGGGAACTATGGCTACACCTTC	CASNGGMLGNYGYTF
NA	TRBJ2-2	14	TRBV6-4	NA	TGTGCCCGCCTCTTGACAGGATACACCGGGGAGCTGTTTTTT	CARLLTGYTGELFF